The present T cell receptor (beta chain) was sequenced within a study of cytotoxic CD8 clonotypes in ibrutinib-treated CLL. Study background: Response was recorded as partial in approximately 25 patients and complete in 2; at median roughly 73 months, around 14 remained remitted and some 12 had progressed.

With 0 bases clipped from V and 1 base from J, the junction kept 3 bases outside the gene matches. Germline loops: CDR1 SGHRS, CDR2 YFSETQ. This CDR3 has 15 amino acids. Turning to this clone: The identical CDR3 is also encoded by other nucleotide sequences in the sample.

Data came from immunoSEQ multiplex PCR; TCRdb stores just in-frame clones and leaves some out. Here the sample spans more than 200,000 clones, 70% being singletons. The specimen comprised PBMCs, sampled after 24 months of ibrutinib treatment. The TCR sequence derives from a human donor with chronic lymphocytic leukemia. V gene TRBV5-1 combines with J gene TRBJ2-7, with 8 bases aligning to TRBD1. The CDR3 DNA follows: TGCGCCAGCAGCTTGGTCACAGGGGGATCCTACGAGCAGTACTTC. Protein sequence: CASSLVTGGSYEQYF.